Listed below are T cell receptor beta chains from one sample, sequenced in a study of PD-1 blockade in classical Hodgkin lymphoma. Only in-frame clones appear in the TCRdb table, and some are missing; sequencing was by immunoSEQ multiplex PCR. The repertoire includes about 36,000 clones, 75% to 90% of them detected once, and about 0.22% sits in the top ten. The specimen was CD4+ T cells from blood. Receptor source: a human donor with classical Hodgkin lymphoma. Both conserved end residues are part of each CDR3. D genes are given only for firm matches. Only some rows state a clone size, as once, few, many or a class for expanded clones.

clone size: .; V gene: TRBV11-2; D gene: .; J gene: TRBJ1-5; CDR3 DNA: TGTGCCAGCAGCTTAGATTTAGGGATCCAGCCCCAGCATTTT; CDR3 protein: CASSLDLGIQPQHF
clone size: .; V gene: TRBV7-7; D gene: .; J gene: TRBJ2-3; CDR3 DNA: TGTGCCTCCTCCCCGGGGCAGGGTAGGAATACGCAGTATTTT; CDR3 protein: CASSPGQGRNTQYF
clone size: .; V gene: TRBV18; D gene: .; J gene: TRBJ2-5; CDR3 DNA: TGTGCCAGCTCACCTCAAGAGACCCAGTACTTC; CDR3 protein: CASSPQETQYF
clone size: few; V gene: TRBV11-3; D gene: .; J gene: TRBJ1-2; CDR3 DNA: TGTGCCAGCAGCCACACGTATGGCTACACCTTC; CDR3 protein: CASSHTYGYTF
clone size: once; V gene: TRBV15; D gene: TRBD1; J gene: TRBJ2-2; CDR3 DNA: TGTGCCACCAGCAGCCTGGACAGGGCCCGTGTCGGGGAGCTGTTTTTT; CDR3 protein: CATSSLDRARVGELFF
clone size: .; V gene: TRBV7-9; D gene: .; J gene: TRBJ1-2; CDR3 DNA: TGTGCCAGCAGCTTAGCCACGGCGAATGGCTACACCTTC; CDR3 protein: CASSLATANGYTF
clone size: .; V gene: TRBV28; D gene: .; J gene: TRBJ1-5; CDR3 DNA: TGTGCCAGCATGACAGGTAGCAATCAGCCCCAGCATTTT; CDR3 protein: CASMTGSNQPQHF
clone size: .; V gene: TRBV5-4; D gene: .; J gene: TRBJ2-1; CDR3 DNA: TGTGCCAGCAGCTTTGATCTGGATCTTGCCTACAATGAGCAGTTCTTC; CDR3 protein: CASSFDLDLAYNEQFF
clone size: few; V gene: TRBV27; D gene: TRBD1; J gene: TRBJ1-1; CDR3 DNA: TGTGCCAGCCGCCGACAGGGGAGTATTGAAGCTTTCTTT; CDR3 protein: CASRRQGSIEAFF
clone size: .; V gene: TRBV4-3; D gene: .; J gene: TRBJ2-3; CDR3 DNA: TGCGCCAGCAGCCAAGGGGCTAGCTCATTGGGGGATACGCAGTATTTT; CDR3 protein: CASSQGASSLGDTQYF
clone size: .; V gene: TRBV7-2; D gene: .; J gene: TRBJ2-7; CDR3 DNA: TGTGCCAGCAGCTTCGGAACAGGGATCTACGAGCAGTACTTC; CDR3 protein: CASSFGTGIYEQYF
clone size: .; V gene: TRBV2; D gene: TRBD2; J gene: TRBJ2-1; CDR3 DNA: TGTGCCAGCAGACCCCAACTAGCGGGACCCTACAATGAGCAGTTCTTC; CDR3 protein: CASRPQLAGPYNEQFF